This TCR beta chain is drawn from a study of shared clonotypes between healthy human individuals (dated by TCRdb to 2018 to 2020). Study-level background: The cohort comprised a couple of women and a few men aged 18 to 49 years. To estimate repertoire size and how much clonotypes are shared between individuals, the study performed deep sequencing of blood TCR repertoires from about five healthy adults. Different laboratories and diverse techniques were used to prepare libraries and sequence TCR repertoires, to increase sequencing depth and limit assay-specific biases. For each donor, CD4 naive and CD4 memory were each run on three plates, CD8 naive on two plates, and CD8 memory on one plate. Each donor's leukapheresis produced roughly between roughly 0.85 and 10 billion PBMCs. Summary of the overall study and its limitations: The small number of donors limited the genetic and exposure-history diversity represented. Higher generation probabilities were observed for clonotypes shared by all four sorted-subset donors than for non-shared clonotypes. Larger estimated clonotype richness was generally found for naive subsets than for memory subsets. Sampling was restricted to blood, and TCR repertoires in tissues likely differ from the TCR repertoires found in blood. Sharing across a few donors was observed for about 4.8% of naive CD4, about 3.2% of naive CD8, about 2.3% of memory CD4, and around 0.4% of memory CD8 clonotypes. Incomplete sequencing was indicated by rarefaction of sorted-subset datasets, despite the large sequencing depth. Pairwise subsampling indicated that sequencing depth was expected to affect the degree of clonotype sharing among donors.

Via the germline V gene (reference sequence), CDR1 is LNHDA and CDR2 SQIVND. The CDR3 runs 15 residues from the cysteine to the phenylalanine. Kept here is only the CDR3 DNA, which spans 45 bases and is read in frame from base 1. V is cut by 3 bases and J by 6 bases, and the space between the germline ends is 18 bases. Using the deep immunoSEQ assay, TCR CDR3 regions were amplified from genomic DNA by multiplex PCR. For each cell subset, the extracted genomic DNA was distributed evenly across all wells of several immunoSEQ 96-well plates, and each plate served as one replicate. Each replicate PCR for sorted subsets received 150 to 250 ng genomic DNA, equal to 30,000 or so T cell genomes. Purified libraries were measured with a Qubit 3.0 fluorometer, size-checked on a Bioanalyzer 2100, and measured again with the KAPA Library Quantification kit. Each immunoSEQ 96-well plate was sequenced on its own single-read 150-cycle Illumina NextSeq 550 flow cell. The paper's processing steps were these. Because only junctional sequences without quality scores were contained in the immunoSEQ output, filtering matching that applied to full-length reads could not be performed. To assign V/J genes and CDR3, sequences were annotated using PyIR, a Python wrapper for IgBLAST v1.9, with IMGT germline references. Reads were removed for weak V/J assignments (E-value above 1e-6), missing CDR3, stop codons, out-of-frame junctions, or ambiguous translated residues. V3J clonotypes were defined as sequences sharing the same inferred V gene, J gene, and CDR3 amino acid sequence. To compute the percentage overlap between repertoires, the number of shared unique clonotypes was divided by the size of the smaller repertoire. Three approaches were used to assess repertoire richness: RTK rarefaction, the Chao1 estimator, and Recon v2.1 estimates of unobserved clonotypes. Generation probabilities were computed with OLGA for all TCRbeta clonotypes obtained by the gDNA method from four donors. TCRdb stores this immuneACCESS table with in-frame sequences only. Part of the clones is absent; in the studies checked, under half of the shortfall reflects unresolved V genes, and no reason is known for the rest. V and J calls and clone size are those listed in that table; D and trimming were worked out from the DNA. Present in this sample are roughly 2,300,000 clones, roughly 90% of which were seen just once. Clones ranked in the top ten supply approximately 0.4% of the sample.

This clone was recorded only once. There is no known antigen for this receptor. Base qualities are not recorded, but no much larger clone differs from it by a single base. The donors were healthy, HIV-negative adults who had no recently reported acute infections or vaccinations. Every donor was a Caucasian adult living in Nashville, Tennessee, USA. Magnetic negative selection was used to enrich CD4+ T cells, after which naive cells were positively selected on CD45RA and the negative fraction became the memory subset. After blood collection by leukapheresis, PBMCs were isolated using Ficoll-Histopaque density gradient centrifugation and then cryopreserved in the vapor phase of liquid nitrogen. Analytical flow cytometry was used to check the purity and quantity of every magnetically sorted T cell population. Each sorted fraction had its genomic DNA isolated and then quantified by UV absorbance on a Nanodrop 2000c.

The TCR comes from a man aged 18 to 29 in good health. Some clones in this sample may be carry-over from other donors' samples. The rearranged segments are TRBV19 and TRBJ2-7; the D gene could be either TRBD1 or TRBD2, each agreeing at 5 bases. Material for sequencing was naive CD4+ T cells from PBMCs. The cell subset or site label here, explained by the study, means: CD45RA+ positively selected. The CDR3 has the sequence CASSIEGRVNSEQYF. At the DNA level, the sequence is TGTGCCAGTAGTATTGAGGGCAGGGTTAACTCCGAGCAGTACTTC.